These 25 T cell receptor beta chains came from one sample sequenced in a study of shared clonotypes between healthy human individuals. TCRdb's copy holds only in-frame clones and misses some; the assay was immunoSEQ multiplex PCR. The sample has 2 million to 2.5 million clones, around 93% seen once. The sample consisted of naive CD4+ T cells from PBMCs. Subset denoted: CD45RA+ positively selected. Receptors originate from a man in his late teens or twenties in good health. Some clones in this sample may be carry-over from other donors' samples.

This clone has only one observation. The chain employs TRBV7-2 and TRBJ1-4; D may be TRBD1 (6 bases). Germline assignment: CDR1 SGHTA and CDR2 FQGNSA. The ends were cut back, 2 bases at V and 6 bases at J, with 13 bases in the middle. This CDR3 contains 15 residues. The CDR3 nucleotides are TGTGCCAGCAGCTTACAGGGGACGCAATATGAAAAACTGTTTTTT. This gives the protein CASSLQGTQYEKLFF.

The V gene is TRBV14, the J gene TRBJ1-1, with D perhaps TRBD1 (5 bases). This CDR3 is 16 amino acids long. V lost 0 bases, J lost 0 bases, and 11 bases lay in between. Per germline, CDR1 SGHDN and CDR2 FVKESK. CDR3 coding DNA: TGTGCCAGCAGCCAAGATGGGGGGGTGGTGAACACTGAAGCTTTCTTT. This sequence encodes CASSQDGGVVNTEAFF.

This clone was observed a single time. This chain connects TRBV27 to TRBJ2-6; 11 positions agree with TRBD2. Losses at the gene ends were 6 bases for V and 0 bases for J; bases not matched to a gene: 13. The CDR3 totals 20 residues. Germline V gives CDR1 MNHEY, CDR2 SMNVEV (reference sequence). CDR3 in amino acids: CASSPFEIAGGNSGANVLTF. The CDR3 DNA reads TGTGCCAGCAGCCCCTTCGAGATAGCGGGAGGGAACTCTGGGGCCAACGTCCTGACTTTC.

The V gene is TRBV6-5, the J gene TRBJ2-1, with 9 bases fitting TRBD2. Losses at the gene ends were 0 bases for V and 2 bases for J; bases not matched to a gene: 2. Per germline, CDR1 MNHEY and CDR2 SVGAGI. The CDR3 is 16 residues long. In DNA form, the CDR3 reads TGTGCCAGCAGTTACTCGGCGGGAGGGGCCTACAATGAGCAGTTCTTC. It is translated as CASSYSAGGAYNEQFF.

CDR3 sequence reads: CASSRRGRENEQFF. The CDR3 DNA follows: TGTGCCAGCTCACGCCGGGGGCGGGAGAATGAGCAGTTCTTC. This sequence joins TRBV18 and TRBJ2-1; tentatively, D is TRBD2 (7 bases). V was pared by 4 bases and J by 7 bases, with 14 bases between. Germline V gives CDR1 KGHSH, CDR2 LQKENI. The CDR3 loop spans 14 amino acids.

This clone came up once. V is TRBV5-6 and J is TRBJ2-1, with 7 bases fitting TRBD2. CDR1 and CDR2 from the germline V gene are SGHDT and YYEEEE. The junction had 3 bases not matched to a gene; V was cut back by 0 bases and J by 6 bases. This CDR3 has 14 amino acids. CDR3 nucleotides: TGTGCCAGCAGCTTGGAGACTAGCAGCAATGAGCAGTTCTTC. This encodes CASSLETSSNEQFF.

In regard to this clone: Other DNA sequences in this sample translate to the same CDR3. This chain uses TRBV28 with TRBJ2-5; the D is unclear. This CDR3 is built from 11 residues. Between the trimmed V and J ends, which lost 4 bases and 5 bases, there was a span of 5 bases. Germline loops: CDR1 MDHEN, CDR2 SYDVKM. The DNA of the CDR3 is TGTGCCAGCAGTTCTTATGAGACCCAGTACTTC. Residues: CASSSYETQYF.

This clone was picked up a small number of times. The chain uses TRBV27 and TRBJ1-5, with D maybe TRBD1 (6 bases). Trimming stripped 6 bases from V and 0 bases from J, with 12 bases between. The CDR3 runs to 15 residues. In germline, CDR1 is MNHEY, CDR2 SMNVEV (reference sequence). The CDR3 reads CASSPDSYSNQPQHF. The CDR3 coding sequence is TGTGCCAGCAGCCCGGACAGTTATAGCAATCAGCCCCAGCATTTT.

This CDR3 is CASSVLQGSNTQYF. Here the CDR3 DNA reads TGTGCCAGCAGCGTACTACAGGGAAGCAATACGCAGTATTTT. The chain combines TRBV9 with TRBJ2-3, with D maybe TRBD1 (6 bases). CDR3 length equals 14 residues. Germline-derived CDR1 and CDR2 are SGDLS and YYNGEE. Between the trimmed V and J ends, which lost 1 base and 7 bases, there was a span of 13 bases.

The rearrangement uses TRBV6-1 and TRBJ2-5; 8 bases match TRBD1. Trimming took 6 bases from V and 5 from J; bases not matched to a gene: 11. CDR3 size: 15 residues. CDR1 is MNHNS, CDR2 SASEGT, per germline. The CDR3 coding sequence is TGTGCCAGCAGACCCTATACAGGGGGTTGGGAGACCCAGTACTTC. Translated, it gives CASRPYTGGWETQYF.

Of note for this clone: Other nucleotide sequences in the sample specify the same CDR3. The genes are TRBV5-1 and TRBJ2-1, with D perhaps matching TRBD1 or TRBD2 (5 bases each). The CDR3 runs to 14 residues. V was shortened by 4 bases and J by 0 bases, with 8 bases between the two germline ends. Germline V gives CDR1 SGHRS, CDR2 YFSETQ. CDR3 sequence (DNA): TGCGCCAGCAGCGAGGGGTCCTCCTACAATGAGCAGTTCTTC. It specifies CASSEGSSYNEQFF.

This chain links TRBV6-1 with TRBJ2-7; 11 nucleotides match TRBD2. V dropped 5 bases and J dropped 4; count of bases not matched to a gene: 4. CDR1 MNHNS and CDR2 SASEGT come from the germline V gene. The CDR3 runs 14 residues. CDR3 nucleotide sequence: TGTGCCAGCAGTCTACTAGCGGGAGCATACGAGCAGTACTTC. Amino acid sequence: CASSLLAGAYEQYF.

This clone was recorded only once. The chain links TRBV27 to TRBJ2-3, with D perhaps assigned TRBD1 or TRBD2 (5 bases each). From germline, CDR1 is MNHEY and CDR2 SMNVEV (reference sequence). There are 13 residues in the CDR3. Trimming took 1 base from V and 6 from J, leaving 8 bases between them. CDR3 nucleotides: TGTGCCAGCAGTTTATGGGACCGCGATACGCAGTATTTT. Translating it yields CASSLWDRDTQYF.

The chain has TRBV5-6 and TRBJ2-3, with D possibly being TRBD2 (5 bases). Trimming cost V 4 bases and J 5 bases, with 14 bases left between them. The length of the CDR3 is 14 residues. In germline, CDR1 is SGHDT, CDR2 YYEEEE. CDR3 sequence (DNA): TGTGCCAGCAGCCCGGACTGGAGGAAAGATACGCAGTATTTT. Translated: CASSPDWRKDTQYF.

V gene TRBV2 combines with J gene TRBJ1-2, with 7 bases that match TRBD1. Trimming cost V 3 bases and J 7 bases; bases outside gene matches: 2. CDR1 and CDR2 (germline): SNHLY, FYNNEI. This CDR3 region has 12 residues. DNA for the CDR3: TGTGCCAGCAGTGAGACAGGGAGTGGCTACACCTTC. It specifies CASSETGSGYTF.

The chain employs TRBV5-1 and TRBJ2-1, with 8 bases aligning to TRBD2. The CDR3 is 15 residues long. V lost 4 bases to trimming and J lost 1 base; unmatched junction nucleotides: 4. The germline V gene has CDR1 SGHRS and CDR2 YFSETQ. CDR3: CASSPSGPSYNEQFF. The CDR3 coding sequence is TGCGCCAGCAGCCCTAGCGGGCCTTCCTACAATGAGCAGTTCTTC.

The chain has TRBV9 and TRBJ1-2; D unclear. The CDR3 loop spans 17 amino acids. Trimming took 0 bases from V and 4 from J, leaving 19 bases between them. Germline-derived CDR1 and CDR2 are SGDLS and YYNGEE. The CDR3 reads CASSVGSRSGMVYGYTF. In nucleotides, the CDR3 is TGTGCCAGCAGCGTAGGCTCCCGATCGGGGATGGTCTATGGCTACACCTTC.

The CDR3 is CASSINSPLHF. The CDR3 nucleotides read TGTGCCAGCAGCATCAATTCACCCCTCCACTTT. V gene TRBV7-9 combines with J gene TRBJ1-6; D unclear. The germline V and J ends were trimmed by 5 bases and 7 bases, with 3 bases remaining between them. The CDR3 runs to 11 residues. Germline V lookup: CDR1 SEHNR, CDR2 FQNEAQ (reference sequence).

This clone came up a few times. The V gene is TRBV6-5, the J gene TRBJ1-2; 8 bases fit TRBD1. Germline trimming cut 2 bases from V and 6 bases from J; bases unmatched to any gene: 2. This CDR3 is 13 amino acids long. The germline gives CDR1 MNHEY, CDR2 SVGAGI. The DNA of the CDR3 is TGTGCCAGCAGTTACACAGGGGGTGATGGCTACACCTTC. Translation: CASSYTGGDGYTF.

The chain combines TRBV5-6 with TRBJ1-3; 8 bases are shared with TRBD1. The CDR3 spans 15 residues. V shed 4 bases, J shed 4 bases, and the junction held 7 bases outside the gene matches. The germline V gene encodes CDR1 SGHDT and CDR2 YYEEEE. CDR3 DNA sequence: TGTGCCAGCAGCCTGGACAGGGTTTCAGGAAACACCATATATTTT. This codes for CASSLDRVSGNTIYF.

In the case of this clone: Other nucleotide sequences in the sample specify the same CDR3. V and J are TRBV5-1 and TRBJ2-2; D gene uncertain. Trimming pared 4 bases from V and 4 bases from J, leaving 8 bases between. From germline, CDR1 is SGHRS and CDR2 YFSETQ. CDR3 length: 13 residues. The CDR3 DNA reads as TGCGCCAGCAGCCCTCTCCCCACCGGGGAGCTGTTTTTT. This encodes CASSPLPTGELFF.

With respect to this clone: The sample holds other DNA sequences that translate to the same CDR3. The V and J genes are TRBV25-1 and TRBJ2-5; maybe TRBD1 (5 bases). Germline loops: CDR1 MGHDK, CDR2 SYGVNS. Trimming stripped 0 bases from V and 2 bases from J, with 7 bases between. This CDR3 is 14 amino acids long. CDR3 loop: CASSEYRGQETQYF. CDR3 sequence (DNA): TGTGCCAGCAGTGAATATAGGGGTCAAGAGACCCAGTACTTC.

The V and J genes are TRBV7-9 and TRBJ2-7; D might be TRBD2 (5 bases). CDR1 and CDR2 from the germline V gene are SEHNR and FQNEAQ (reference sequence). The CDR3 totals 14 residues. Trimming stripped 4 bases from V and 3 bases from J, with 13 bases between. The CDR3 here is CASSWNSGDYEQYF. The CDR3 DNA sequence: TGTGCCAGCAGCTGGAACAGCGGCGACTACGAGCAGTACTTC.

The rearrangement uses TRBV18 and TRBJ1-1, with D unclear. The CDR3 has 15 residues. Germline assignment: CDR1 KGHSH and CDR2 LQKENI. The V end was cut by 1 base, the J end by 0 bases, with 9 bases between. This CDR3 is CASSPRQTLNTEAFF. DNA of the CDR3: TGTGCCAGCTCACCACGGCAGACACTGAACACTGAAGCTTTCTTT.

V usage is TRBV18 and J usage is TRBJ2-5; 8 bases align to TRBD2. The CDR3 extends over 15 amino acids. The V and J ends lost 4 bases and 5 bases, in that order; junction bases with no gene match: 9. CDR1 is KGHSH and CDR2 is LQKENI in the germline V gene. This CDR3 is CASSQRGLVTETQYF. DNA of the CDR3: TGTGCCAGCTCACAGCGGGGGCTTGTTACCGAGACCCAGTACTTC.